Below are 19 T cell receptor beta chains sequenced from a single sample in a study of long-term antiretroviral therapy in people with HIV. The assay used was immunoSEQ (version v3.0), run at survey level. Here immunoSEQ multiplex PCR was the method, and the copy in TCRdb shows in-frame clones only, minus some. This table holds tens of thousands of clones, over 90% found once. Source: unsorted PBMCs, taken 4.4 years after starting antiretroviral therapy. The receptors originated from a woman aged 45-65 years with HIV.

The chain links TRBV5-5 to TRBJ1-1; 7 bases agree with TRBD1. Trimming removed 4 bases from V and 3 bases from J; junction bases left unmatched: 12. The germline V gene has CDR1 SGHKS and CDR2 YYEKEE (reference sequence). The CDR3 length is 16 residues. CDR3 amino acids: CASSPQTGVRYTEAFF. Here the CDR3 DNA reads TGTGCCAGCAGCCCGCAAACAGGGGTTAGGTACACTGAAGCTTTCTTT.

J is TRBJ2-7 and V is TRBV7-2; 8 bases are shared with TRBD1. The J segment lost 2 bases and the V segment lost 3 bases, leaving 6 bases of the junction unmatched. Germline V lookup: CDR1 SGHTA, CDR2 FQGNSA. The CDR3 loop spans 15 amino acids. The CDR3 DNA is TGTGCCAGCAGCTTTCGGACAGGGTCAACCTACGAGCAGTACTTC. This codes for CASSFRTGSTYEQYF.

The V call is TRBV12-5, the J call TRBJ2-7; D tentatively fits TRBD1 or TRBD2 (5 bases each). The CDR3 runs 14 residues. Trimming shortened V by 5 bases and J by 12 bases, and 23 bases separated the two germline ends. Germline V gene data show CDR1 as LGHNT and CDR2 as FRNRAP. The CDR3 DNA sequence: TGTGCTAGTGGTCTCGATCGAAACAACAGGAGGCCGTACTTC. As protein: CASGLDRNNRRPYF.

V usage is TRBV6-1 and J usage is TRBJ2-5; D remains unclear. V lost 1 base to trimming and J lost 1 base, with 7 bases between them. Looked up from germline, CDR1 is MNHNS and CDR2 is SASEGT. The CDR3 is 14 amino acids. The CDR3 bases are TGTGCCAGCAGTGAAGGGACGCCCCAAGAGACCCAGTACTTC. Encoded protein: CASSEGTPQETQYF.

DNA for the CDR3: TGTGCCAGCAGTTACTCGAGGGTTGGTTCACCCCTCCACTTT. As protein: CASSYSRVGSPLHF. This rearrangement joins TRBV6-6 to TRBJ1-6; D gene ambiguous. Trimming left V 0 bases short and J 9 bases short, with 9 bases between. Germline CDR1 and CDR2: MNHNY and SVGAGI (reference sequence). This CDR3 contains 14 residues.

This chain uses TRBV11-2 with TRBJ2-3; D assignment may be TRBD1 or TRBD2 (6 bases each). V was trimmed by 5 bases and J by 2 bases, leaving 17 bases between them. This CDR3 spans 16 amino acids. Germline-derived CDR1 and CDR2 are SGHAT and FQNNGV. CDR3 residues: CASSHGGGQNTDTQYF. The CDR3 DNA reads as TGTGCCAGCAGCCACGGAGGGGGACAAAACACAGATACGCAGTATTTT.

This clone was seen once. V usage is TRBV30 and J usage is TRBJ1-1; D uncertain. The CDR3 runs to 12 residues. The germline V gene has CDR1 GTSNPN and CDR2 SVGIG (reference sequence). Trimming pared 5 bases from V and 0 bases from J, leaving 7 bases between. The CDR3 region has the DNA TGTGCCTGGGACGGATTGAACACTGAAGCTTTCTTT. It translates to CAWDGLNTEAFF.

The rearrangement uses TRBV6-1 and TRBJ2-5; D might be TRBD2 (5 bases). Trimming pared 7 bases from V and 5 bases from J, leaving 14 bases between. The CDR3 has 13 residues. Looked up from germline, CDR1 is MNHNS and CDR2 is SASEGT. The CDR3 DNA reads TGTGCCAGCACCCAACTAGGACGGGAGACCCAGTACTTC. Translating it yields CASTQLGRETQYF.

In its sample, this clone was seen a few times. This chain connects TRBV2 to TRBJ2-1; D ambiguous. The CDR3 runs to 14 residues. CDR1 and CDR2 (germline): SNHLY, FYNNEI. With 1 base removed from V and 0 bases from J, the gap between germline ends came to 4 bases. The CDR3 loop is CASSEDSSYNEQFF. Written as DNA, the CDR3 is TGTGCCAGCAGTGAAGATAGCTCCTACAATGAGCAGTTCTTC.

The V call is TRBV6-1, the J call TRBJ1-1, with D perhaps matching TRBD1 (6 bases). CDR3 size: 11 residues. Trimming pared 8 bases from V and 7 bases from J, leaving 11 bases between. Per germline, CDR1 MNHNS and CDR2 SASEGT. The CDR3 DNA reads TGTGCCAGCTCCAGGGGCCTTGAAGCTTTCTTT. As protein: CASSRGLEAFF.

The rearrangement links TRBV6-5 to TRBJ1-3; possibly TRBD1 for D (5 bases). Germline-derived CDR1 and CDR2 are MNHEY and SVGAGI. The V end was cut by 6 bases, the J end by 0 bases, with 9 bases between. CDR3 length: 14 amino acids. CDR3: CASSAQDSGNTIYF. The CDR3 DNA reads as TGTGCCAGCAGCGCACAGGACTCTGGAAACACCATATATTTT.

The chain is built from TRBV5-1 and TRBJ2-5; possibly TRBD2 for D (5 bases). Germline CDR1 is SGHRS and CDR2 is YFSETQ. The germline V and J ends were trimmed by 4 bases and 3 bases, with 7 bases remaining between them. CDR3 size: 12 residues. The CDR3 loop is CASSPGKETQYF. CDR3 sequence (DNA): TGCGCCAGCAGCCCGGGGAAAGAGACCCAGTACTTC.

V is TRBV11-2 and J is TRBJ2-2; 8 bases match TRBD1. Germline V gene sequence: CDR1 SGHAT, CDR2 FQNNGV. The CDR3 is made up of 13 amino acids. Trimming cost V 5 bases and J 5 bases; bases outside gene matches: 1. CDR3 coding DNA: TGTGCCAGCAGCCGGACAGGGACCGGGGAGCTGTTTTTT. This encodes CASSRTGTGELFF.

This clone was counted a single time. The chain couples TRBV5-8 to TRBJ1-5; TRBD1 aligns across 7 bases. Germline CDR1 reads SGHTS; CDR2 reads YDEGEE. The CDR3 consists of 16 residues. Trimming cost V 0 bases and J 5 bases; bases outside gene matches: 8. The chain's CDR3 is CASSLGRGRGHQPQHF. CDR3 in DNA: TGTGCCAGCAGCTTGGGTAGGGGGCGAGGGCATCAGCCCCAGCATTTT.

The chain has TRBV2 and TRBJ2-3; D uncertain. The germline CDR1 and CDR2 sequences are SNHLY and FYNNEI. V was clipped by 6 bases and J by 2 bases, with 9 bases between them. CDR3 length: 13 residues. The CDR3 DNA reads as TGTGCCAGCAGCGTGGGCACCACAGATACGCAGTATTTT. It translates to CASSVGTTDTQYF.

This chain uses TRBV9 with TRBJ2-7; 8 nucleotides align to TRBD1. CDR3 size: 14 residues. V lost 4 bases, J lost 4 bases, and 7 bases stayed unmatched. The germline V gene has CDR1 SGDLS and CDR2 YYNGEE. This chain's CDR3 is CASSPTGGAYEQYF. CDR3 DNA sequence: TGTGCCAGCAGCCCCACAGGGGGAGCGTACGAGCAGTACTTC.

This chain uses TRBV4-2 with TRBJ1-2, with D possibly being TRBD1 (5 bases). The CDR3 runs to 15 residues. From germline, CDR1 is LGHNA and CDR2 YNFKEQ. The ends were cut back, 4 bases at V and 1 base at J, with 13 bases in the middle. The CDR3 region has the DNA TGTGCCAGCAGCCCAGGGAGCGGGGATAACTATGGCTACACCTTC. Translated: CASSPGSGDNYGYTF.

V gene TRBV9 combines with J gene TRBJ2-5, with TRBD2 matching 16 bases. V was pared by 3 bases and J by 5 bases, with 7 bases of the junction left unmatched. CDR3 length: 17 amino acids. Germline values: CDR1 SGDLS, CDR2 YYNGEE. The CDR3 loop reads CASSDGTSGGASETQYF. For the CDR3, the DNA is TGTGCCAGCAGCGACGGGACTAGCGGGGGGGCCTCTGAGACCCAGTACTTC.

As regards this clone: One junction end does not reproduce the germline sequence, and a read error may be involved. This chain joins TRBV7-7 and TRBJ2-1; no definite D call. This CDR3 is 15 amino acids long. The V gene's germline CDR1 is SSHAT and CDR2 FNYEAQ (reference sequence). CDR3 sequence reads: CASSLNGESMGEQFF. In DNA form, the CDR3 reads TGTGCTAGCAGCTTAAACGGAGAGAGTATGGGGGAGCAGTTCTTC.